This T cell receptor (beta chain) was recorded in a study of identical twins. MiXCR was run by TCRdb on the 5' RACE reads, yielding one entry per CDR3 protein. The sample includes approximately 1.8 million distinct CDR3 sequences, under 35% of them seen just once. Healthy Caucasians provided all donations. Germline V gives CDR1 MDHEN, CDR2 SYDVKM. The CDR3 covers 13 residues. This chain uses TRBV28 with TRBJ1-6, with a tentative D call TRBD1 (6 bases). The TCR comes from a newborn girl in good health. Sequencing used cord blood. CDR3 coding DNA: TGTGCTTTCAGGGGCCTCCCTAATTCACCCCTCCACTTT. This translates into CAFRGLPNSPLHF.